This T cell receptor beta chain was recorded in a study of cytomegalovirus exposure and HLA in healthy donors. At the level of the study: Out of fewer than 400 genotyped donors, less than 85% belonged to the Caucasian-associated ancestry cluster.

CDR3 length: 16 amino acids. V lost 4 bases and J lost 6; bases outside the gene matches: 10. CDR1 is MNHEY, CDR2 SVGAGI, per germline. This clone was picked up one time. The PCR had 60 Vbeta and 13 Jbeta primers. This table comes from immunoSEQ multiplex PCR, and its TCRdb copy is limited to in-frame clones, with some not included. The sample has over 150,000 clones, about 83% seen once. Sequenced: PBMCs. The clonotype comes from a girl aged 5 to 17 in good health and CMV-seropositive. This chain uses TRBV6-5 with TRBJ2-1; TRBD1 matches at 9 bases. The CDR3 coding sequence is TGTGCCAGCAGTTCTCGCCAGACAGGGGGTCCCAATGAGCAGTTCTTC. It encodes CASSSRQTGGPNEQFF.